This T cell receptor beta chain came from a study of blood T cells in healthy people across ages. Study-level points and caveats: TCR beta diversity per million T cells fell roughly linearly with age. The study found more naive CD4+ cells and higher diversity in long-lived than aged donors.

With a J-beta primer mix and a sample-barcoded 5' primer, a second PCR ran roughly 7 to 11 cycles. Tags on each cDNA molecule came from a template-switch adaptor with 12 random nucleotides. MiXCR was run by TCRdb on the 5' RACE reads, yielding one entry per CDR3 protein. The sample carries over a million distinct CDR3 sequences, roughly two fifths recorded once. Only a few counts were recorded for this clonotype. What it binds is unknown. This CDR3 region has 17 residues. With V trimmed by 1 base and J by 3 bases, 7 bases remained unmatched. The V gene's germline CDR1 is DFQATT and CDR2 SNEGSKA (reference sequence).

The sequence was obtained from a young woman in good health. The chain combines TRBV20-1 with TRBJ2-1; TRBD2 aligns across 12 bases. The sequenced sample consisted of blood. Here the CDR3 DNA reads TGCAGTGCTAGAGGGAAACTAGCGGGAGGACTCTACAATGAGCAGTTCTTC. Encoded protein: CSARGKLAGGLYNEQFF.